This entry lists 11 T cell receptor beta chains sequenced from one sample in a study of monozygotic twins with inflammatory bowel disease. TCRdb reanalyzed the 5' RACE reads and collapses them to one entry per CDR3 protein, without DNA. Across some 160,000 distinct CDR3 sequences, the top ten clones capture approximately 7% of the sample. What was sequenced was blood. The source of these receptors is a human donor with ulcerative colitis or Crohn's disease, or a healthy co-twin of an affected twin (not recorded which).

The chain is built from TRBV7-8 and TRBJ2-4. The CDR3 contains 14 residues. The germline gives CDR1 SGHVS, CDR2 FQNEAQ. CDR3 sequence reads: CASSFWTAQDIQYF.

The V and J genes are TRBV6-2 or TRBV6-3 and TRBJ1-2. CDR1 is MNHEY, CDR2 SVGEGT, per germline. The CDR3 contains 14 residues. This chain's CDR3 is CASNPVGGARGYTF.

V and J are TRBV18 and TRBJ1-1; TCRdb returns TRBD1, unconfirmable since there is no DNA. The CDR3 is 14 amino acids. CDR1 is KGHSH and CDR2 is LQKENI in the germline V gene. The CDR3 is CASSPRRGQTEAFF.

The CDR3 sequence is CASSLWTFETQYF. V is TRBV5-1 and J is TRBJ2-5. The CDR3 runs 13 residues. Germline CDR1 reads SGHRS; CDR2 reads YFSETQ.

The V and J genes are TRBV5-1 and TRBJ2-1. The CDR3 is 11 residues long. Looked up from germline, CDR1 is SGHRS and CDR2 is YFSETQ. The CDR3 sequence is CASSQLYEQFF.

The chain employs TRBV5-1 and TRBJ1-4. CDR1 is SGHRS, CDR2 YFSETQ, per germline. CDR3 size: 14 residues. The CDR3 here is CASSLFRNSEKLFF.

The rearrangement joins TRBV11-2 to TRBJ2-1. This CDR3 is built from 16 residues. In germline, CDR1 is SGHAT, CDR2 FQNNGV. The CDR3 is CASSLVQRSSYNEQFF.

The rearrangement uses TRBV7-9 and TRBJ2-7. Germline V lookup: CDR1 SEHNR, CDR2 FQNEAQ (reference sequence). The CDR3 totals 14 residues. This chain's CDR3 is CASSLGQVSYEQYF.

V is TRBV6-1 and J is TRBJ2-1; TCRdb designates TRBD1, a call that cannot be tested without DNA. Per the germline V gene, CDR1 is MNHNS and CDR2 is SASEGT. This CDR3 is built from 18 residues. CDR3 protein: CASSPGTGRLAAYNEQFF.

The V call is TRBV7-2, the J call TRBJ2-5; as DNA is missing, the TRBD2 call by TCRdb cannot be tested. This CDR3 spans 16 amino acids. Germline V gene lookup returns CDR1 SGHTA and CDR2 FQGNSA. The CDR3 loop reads CASSLTSGGNQETQYF.

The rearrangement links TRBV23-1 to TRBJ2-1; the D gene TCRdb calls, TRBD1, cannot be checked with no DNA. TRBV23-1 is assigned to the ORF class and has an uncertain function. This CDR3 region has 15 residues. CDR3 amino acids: CASSPGVVPYNEQFF.